This T cell receptor beta chain was identified during a study of blood T cell repertoires in COVID-19. Turning to the study itself: Researchers got acute and convalescent COVID-19 samples from the United States, Italy and Spain. Sample material is recorded as cDNA or gDNA derived from T cells, B-cell-depleted T cells, or PBMCs.

The germline gives CDR1 MGHRA, CDR2 YSYEKL. J gave up 1 base and V 3 bases, and 3 bases lay outside the gene matches. There are 15 residues in the CDR3. As handled by the study authors: Estimated nucleated cell counts came from reference gene primer amplification. The table came from immunoSEQ multiplex PCR; TCRdb's copy has only in-frame clones and leaves some out. The V and J calls and clone size come from that table; D and trimming were worked out from the DNA. The table lists over 250,000 clones, 83% of them singletons. What was sequenced was peripheral blood. The TCR sequence derives from a woman aged 45-60 years who had recovered from COVID-19. The chain joins TRBV4-1 to TRBJ2-7, with 10 nucleotides matching TRBD2. The CDR3 spells CASSHSTSGSYEQYF. CDR3 coding DNA: TGCGCCAGCAGCCACTCGACTAGCGGGTCCTACGAGCAGTACTTC.